Sequencing of this T cell receptor beta chain was carried out in a study of PD-L1 blockade in urothelial cancer. Looking at the study overall: Males with bladder-origin urothelial cancer constituted most of the roughly 29 patients. T cell content in blood samples showed a median of about 150,000.

Described time point: pretreatment peripheral blood. Assay: immunoSEQ multiplex PCR; the TCRdb copy retains only in-frame clones and omits some. The data hold 70,000 to 75,000 clones, with 75% to 90% observed a single time. V shed 6 bases, J shed 6 bases, and the junction held 7 bases outside the gene matches. The germline CDR1 and CDR2 sequences are MNHEY and SMNVEV (reference sequence). The CDR3 has 14 residues. The V gene is TRBV27, the J gene TRBJ2-2; 7 bases line up with TRBD2. This sequence was found in an older man with urothelial cancer. Sequences were derived from PBMCs, sampled around atezolizumab (anti-PD-L1) treatment. The CDR3 region is CASRGGRISGELFF. As DNA, the CDR3 is TGTGCCAGCAGAGGCGGGAGAATTTCCGGGGAGCTGTTTTTT.